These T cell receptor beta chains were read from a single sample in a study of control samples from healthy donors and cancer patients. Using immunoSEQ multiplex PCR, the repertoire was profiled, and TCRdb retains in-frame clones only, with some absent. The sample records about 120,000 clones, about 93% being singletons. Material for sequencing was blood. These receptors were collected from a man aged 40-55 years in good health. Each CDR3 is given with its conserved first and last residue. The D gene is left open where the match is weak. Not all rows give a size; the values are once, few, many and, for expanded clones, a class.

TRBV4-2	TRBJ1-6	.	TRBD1	TGTGCCAGCAGCCAAGACAGGGGACAGTCACCCCTCCACTTT	CASSQDRGQSPLHF
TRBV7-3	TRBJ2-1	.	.	TGTGCCAGCAGCCCCGCCGGAGCCGGCAATGAGCAGTTCTTC	CASSPAGAGNEQFF
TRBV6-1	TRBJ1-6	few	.	TGTGCCAGCAGTGAAGCGCCCGGGGTGGATTCACCCCTCCACTTT	CASSEAPGVDSPLHF
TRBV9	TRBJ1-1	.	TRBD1	TGTGCCAGCAGCGCCCGGACAGGCAACACTGAAGCTTTCTTT	CASSARTGNTEAFF
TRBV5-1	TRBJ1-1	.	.	TGCGCCAGTCGTATTGACACCGTCAGGCTCTCTGAAGCTTTCTTT	CASRIDTVRLSEAFF
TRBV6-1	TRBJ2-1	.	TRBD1	TGTGCCAGCAGTGAATATGGGGGGACAGGGTACTACAATGAGCAGTTCTTC	CASSEYGGTGYYNEQFF
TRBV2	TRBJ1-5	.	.	TGTGCCAGCAGTTGGACAGTTAGCAATCAGCCCCAGCATTTT	CASSWTVSNQPQHF
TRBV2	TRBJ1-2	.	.	TGTGCCACTGGGGGGGGCGACTATGGCTACACCTTC	CATGGGDYGYTF
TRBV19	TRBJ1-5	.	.	TGTGCCAGTAGTTTGTTCAGCAATCAGCCCCAGCATTTT	CASSLFSNQPQHF
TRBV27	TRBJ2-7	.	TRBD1	TGTGCCAGCAGTTTATTACTAGGACAGGGCTCCTACGAGCAGTACTTC	CASSLLLGQGSYEQYF
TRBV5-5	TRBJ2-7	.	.	TGTGCCAGCAGCTTGGGGGGTTACGAGCAGTACTTC	CASSLGGYEQYF
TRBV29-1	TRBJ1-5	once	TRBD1	TGCAGCGTTGGCATGTCTTCGCAGGGGGATCAGCCCCAGCATTTT	CSVGMSSQGDQPQHF
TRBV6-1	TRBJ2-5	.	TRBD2	TGTGCCAGCAGTGAAGAGCCCACTAGCGGGAGGCGGGAGACCCAGTACTTC	CASSEEPTSGRRETQYF
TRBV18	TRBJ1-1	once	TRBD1	TGTGCCAGCTCACCACGGCAGGGGGCGAGGGGGATGGAGGAAGCTTTCTTT	CASSPRQGARGMEEAFF